The next 32 T cell receptor beta chains were all read from a single sample in a study of shared clonotypes between healthy human individuals. Clones were sequenced by immunoSEQ multiplex PCR, and TCRdb holds only the in-frame ones, with some missing. This repertoire shows 2 million to 2.5 million clones, 85% to 95% found once; its top ten account for under 0.45%. Material: naive CD4+ T cells from PBMCs. Subset described: CD45RA+ positively selected. The receptor source for this set is a man aged 18 to 35 in good health. Some clones in this sample may be carry-over from other donors' samples.

The rearrangement links TRBV7-2 to TRBJ1-5, with no clear D. CDR1 is SGHTA and CDR2 is FQGNSA in the germline V gene. This CDR3 comprises 17 residues. The ends were cut back, 1 base at V and 6 bases at J, with 19 bases in the middle. CDR3 bases: TGTGCCAGCAGCTTAGAGGTACACGGCCCAGGAGGTCAGCCCCAGCATTTT. Its translation: CASSLEVHGPGGQPQHF.

The genes are TRBV7-3 and TRBJ2-1; 8 nucleotides match TRBD2. In germline, CDR1 is SGHTA, CDR2 FQGTGA. With 5 bases clipped from V and 3 bases from J, the junction kept 6 bases outside the gene matches. The CDR3 sequence is 15 residues long. Written as DNA, the CDR3 is TGTGCCAGCAGCATTACTAGCGGAGGCTACAATGAGCAGTTCTTC. Protein product: CASSITSGGYNEQFF.

This clone was seen only a few times. The rearrangement joins TRBV10-3 to TRBJ1-4, with 9 nucleotides matching TRBD1. Germline lookup yields CDR1 ENHRY and CDR2 SYGVKD. The CDR3 contains 16 residues. Trimming at V came to 3 bases and at J to 3 bases, leaving 5 bases not matched to a gene. The CDR3 bases are TGTGCCATCAGTGACCGGGACAGGGTATCTAATGAAAAACTGTTTTTT. Translated, it gives CAISDRDRVSNEKLFF.

The J gene is TRBJ2-5, the V gene TRBV11-2, with 7 bases lining up with TRBD1. Per germline, CDR1 SGHAT and CDR2 FQNNGV. V shed 6 bases, J shed 2 bases, and the junction held 9 bases outside the gene matches. The length of the CDR3 is 15 residues. CDR3 residues: CASSRKQGPQETQYF. Written as DNA, the CDR3 is TGTGCCAGCAGTCGGAAACAGGGGCCGCAAGAGACCCAGTACTTC.

The CDR3 sequence: CASSIDQPGQGKQYF. CDR3 DNA: TGTGCCAGTAGTATAGACCAACCGGGACAGGGGAAGCAGTACTTC. The V gene is TRBV19, the J gene TRBJ2-7, with 10 positions matching TRBD1. Germline V CDR1 and CDR2: LNHDA, SQIVND (reference sequence). This CDR3 is 15 amino acids long. V shed 0 bases and J 8 bases; nucleotides not matched to a gene: 7.

The chain has TRBV5-1 and TRBJ2-7; D may match TRBD1 or TRBD2 (5 bases each). The CDR3 consists of 14 residues. V lost 3 bases and J lost 5, with 15 bases in between. Per the germline V gene, CDR1 is SGHRS and CDR2 is YFSETQ. The CDR3 bases are TGCGCCAGCAGCTCCACGGGGCCCGTAAACGAGCAGTACTTC. The encoded protein is CASSSTGPVNEQYF.

Concerning this clone itself: Other DNA sequences in the same sample also yield this CDR3. The chain carries TRBV28 and TRBJ2-5; tentatively, D is TRBD1 (6 bases). The CDR3 contains 13 residues. Germline V CDR1 and CDR2: MDHEN, SYDVKM. Trimming shortened V by 8 bases and J by 2 bases, and 12 bases separated the two germline ends. The CDR3 here is CASGRTAQETQYF. CDR3 DNA: TGTGCCAGCGGTAGGACAGCGCAAGAGACCCAGTACTTC.

The CDR3 sequence: CASSIINEQFF. The DNA of the CDR3 is TGTGCCAGTAGTATAATCAATGAGCAGTTCTTC. The gene calls are TRBV19 and TRBJ2-1; D uncertain. V was trimmed by 2 bases and J by 6 bases, leaving 2 bases between them. The CDR3 contains 11 residues. Germline assignment: CDR1 LNHDA and CDR2 SQIVND (reference sequence).

The J gene is TRBJ1-2, the V gene TRBV5-8; tentatively, D is TRBD1 (5 bases). The ends were cut back, 4 bases at V and 4 bases at J, with 14 bases in the middle. In germline, CDR1 is SGHTS, CDR2 YDEGEE. CDR3 length equals 14 residues. The CDR3 DNA follows: TGTGCCAGCAGCGCGTGGGACCGCCGCTATGGCTACACCTTC. It is translated as CASSAWDRRYGYTF.

The chain employs TRBV7-3 and TRBJ2-5; D is unresolved. The CDR3 covers 15 residues. V was trimmed by 5 bases and J by 2 bases, leaving 15 bases between them. Per the germline V gene, CDR1 is SGHTA and CDR2 is FQGTGA. The CDR3 spells CASSPTSGLQETQYF. The CDR3 DNA is TGTGCCAGCAGCCCCACCTCGGGTCTACAAGAGACCCAGTACTTC.

The V gene is TRBV27, the J gene TRBJ2-1; D is perhaps TRBD1 (6 bases). Germline CDR1 MNHEY, CDR2 SMNVEV (reference sequence). This CDR3 has 12 amino acids. The V end was cut by 2 bases, the J end by 8 bases, with 7 bases between. The CDR3 loop is CASSLRTDEQFF. In nucleotides, the CDR3 is TGTGCCAGCAGTTTAAGGACAGATGAGCAGTTCTTC.

This chain links TRBV18 with TRBJ2-2, with 10 bases fitting TRBD1. The V gene's germline CDR1 is KGHSH and CDR2 LQKENI. The CDR3 length is 15 residues. The V gene end was trimmed by 4 bases and the J gene end by 3 bases; junction bases not matched to a gene: 2. CDR3 bases: TGTGCCAGCTCACTGGGACAGGGGCACACCGGGGAGCTGTTTTTT. It is translated as CASSLGQGHTGELFF.

V usage is TRBV27 and J usage is TRBJ2-5, with 14 bases fitting TRBD2. V trimming: 5 bases; J trimming: 7 bases; junction bases outside the gene matches: 6. In germline, CDR1 is MNHEY, CDR2 SMNVEV (reference sequence). The CDR3 loop spans 15 amino acids. This CDR3 is CASSPGLAGAGTQYF. DNA for the CDR3: TGTGCCAGCAGTCCGGGACTAGCGGGAGCAGGGACCCAGTACTTC.

The chain joins TRBV6-1 to TRBJ1-5; D gene uncertain. The germline V gene encodes CDR1 MNHNS and CDR2 SASEGT. This CDR3 comprises 12 residues. V was shortened by 2 bases and J by 7 bases, with 6 bases between the two germline ends. The CDR3 DNA reads TGTGCCAGCAGTGAATTCAGGCAGCCCCAGCATTTT. This translates into CASSEFRQPQHF.

The chain combines TRBV19 with TRBJ1-5; possible D gene TRBD1, 5 bases. CDR3 length: 14 residues. Trimming took off 5 bases at V and 4 bases at J, with 12 bases between the two ends. Germline V CDR1 and CDR2: LNHDA, SQIVND (reference sequence). CDR3 in DNA: TGTGCCAGTAGTCTTCGGGGCCCGAATCAGCCCCAGCATTTT. As protein: CASSLRGPNQPQHF.

Remarks on this clone: The same CDR3 also results from other DNA sequences found in this sample. J is TRBJ2-7 and V is TRBV2, with TRBD1 matching over 9 bases. Trimming cost V 4 bases and J 6 bases; bases outside gene matches: 4. Germline CDR1 and CDR2: SNHLY and FYNNEI. This CDR3 has 13 amino acids. The CDR3 DNA is TGTGCCAGCAGTGTGGACAGGGGAGGCGAGCAGTACTTC. It is translated as CASSVDRGGEQYF. The variable domain in full, with the rest retrieved from reference TRBV2 and TRBJ2-7, is EPEVTQTPSHQVTQMGQEVILRCVPISNHLYFYWYRQILGQKVEFLVSFYNNEISEKSEIFDDQFSVERPDGSNFTLKIRSTKLEDSAMYFCASSVDRGGEQYFGPGTRLTVT.

The chain has TRBV6-5 and TRBJ2-2; tentative D call: TRBD1 (5 bases). CDR1 and CDR2 (germline): MNHEY, SVGAGI. V was shortened by 7 bases and J by 8 bases, with 20 bases between the two germline ends. This CDR3 has 15 amino acids. CDR3 DNA sequence: TGTGCCAGCACCGAACGGACATACCGTATGGGGGAGCTGTTTTTT. It translates to CASTERTYRMGELFF.

The CDR3 DNA is TGTGCCAGCAGCTCACCGTGGCGTCTATATAGCAATCAGCCCCAGCATTTT. Translated, it gives CASSSPWRLYSNQPQHF. The chain combines TRBV7-2 with TRBJ1-5; D gene ambiguous. The germline V gene encodes CDR1 SGHTA and CDR2 FQGNSA. The CDR3 runs 17 residues. The V gene lost 4 bases and the J gene lost 0 bases, with 16 bases spanning the gap.

J is TRBJ2-1 and V is TRBV10-3; possible D gene TRBD2, 8 bases. The V and J ends lost 4 bases and 9 bases respectively, with 16 bases between them. Looked up from germline, CDR1 is ENHRY and CDR2 is SYGVKD. The CDR3 is 14 residues long. CDR3 in amino acids: CAISGSSGTVEQFF. The CDR3 DNA sequence: TGTGCCATCAGTGGTAGTAGCGGGACAGTTGAGCAGTTCTTC.

The V gene is TRBV14, the J gene TRBJ2-1; no definite D call. The germline V and J ends were trimmed by 2 bases and 6 bases, with 8 bases remaining between them. The CDR3 sequence is 13 residues long. Looked up from germline, CDR1 is SGHDN and CDR2 is FVKESK. DNA for the CDR3: TGTGCCAGCAGCCAAATAGACACCAATGAGCAGTTCTTC. Protein product: CASSQIDTNEQFF.

The chain uses TRBV14 and TRBJ2-1, with TRBD2 as a possible D gene (6 bases). This CDR3 region has 17 residues. CDR1 SGHDN and CDR2 FVKESK come from the germline V gene. The ends were cut back, 3 bases at V and 4 bases at J, with 19 bases in the middle. As DNA, the CDR3 is TGTGCCAGCAGCCACCGCCTTCCGGGACTTACTTACAATGAGCAGTTCTTC. Translation: CASSHRLPGLTYNEQFF.

The V and J genes are TRBV27 and TRBJ2-2, with TRBD2 identical over 7 bases. The V segment lost 5 bases and the J segment 3 bases; nucleotides outside the gene matches: 15. This CDR3 has 18 amino acids. CDR1 and CDR2 (germline): MNHEY, SMNVEV (reference sequence). The CDR3 region is CASSSPSRTRKYTGELFF. Here the CDR3 DNA reads TGTGCCAGCAGTAGTCCCTCTCGGACTAGAAAGTACACCGGGGAGCTGTTTTTT.

The chain links TRBV9 to TRBJ2-3, with 7 bases fitting TRBD1. The germline CDR1 and CDR2 sequences are SGDLS and YYNGEE. The CDR3 sequence is 14 residues long. V was clipped by 0 bases and J by 4 bases; unmatched bases: 2. The CDR3 nucleotides are TGTGCCAGCAGCGTAGATGGGACAGCAGATACGCAGTATTTT. Protein: CASSVDGTADTQYF.

This clone showed up just once. The V call is TRBV5-4, the J call TRBJ1-2; 10 nucleotides match TRBD1. Germline lookup yields CDR1 SGHNT and CDR2 YYREEE (reference sequence). CDR3 length: 13 residues. V was clipped by 4 bases and J by 8 bases; unmatched bases: 5. Here the CDR3 reads CASSRQGAGGYTF. DNA of the CDR3: TGTGCCAGCAGCAGACAGGGGGCGGGAGGCTACACCTTC. Supplemented by reference TRBV5-4 and TRBJ1-2, the full variable domain reads ETGVTQSPTHLIKTRGQQVTLRCSSQSGHNTVSWYQQALGQGPQFIFQYYREEENGRGNFPPRFSGLQFPNYSSELNVNALELDDSALYLCASSRQGAGGYTFGSGTRLTVV.

There are a few counts of this clone. The chain uses TRBV6-6 and TRBJ1-2; D is uncertain. Germline V CDR1 and CDR2: MNHNY, SVGAGI (reference sequence). The CDR3 runs to 16 residues. V lost 2 bases and J 4 bases, leaving 17 bases between the germline ends. CDR3 DNA sequence: TGTGCCAGCAGTTACCCCGCCAGTTTTCGGCCCTATGGCTACACCTTC. Protein sequence: CASSYPASFRPYGYTF.

The chain couples TRBV27 to TRBJ2-7, with 7 bases identical to TRBD1. CDR3 size: 14 residues. CDR1 is MNHEY and CDR2 is SMNVEV in the germline V gene (reference sequence). With 5 bases clipped from V and 3 bases from J, the junction kept 7 bases outside the gene matches. This CDR3 reads CASSINGQDYEQYF. The CDR3 nucleotides are TGTGCCAGCAGTATAAACGGACAGGACTACGAGCAGTACTTC.

The chain uses TRBV10-3 and TRBJ1-5, with 7 nucleotides matching TRBD1. V shed 1 base and J 6 bases; nucleotides not matched to a gene: 6. Per germline, CDR1 ENHRY and CDR2 SYGVKD. This CDR3 has 15 residues. CDR3 region: CAISELGGSGQPQHF. CDR3 nucleotide sequence: TGTGCCATCAGTGAGTTAGGGGGCTCGGGTCAGCCCCAGCATTTT.

The rearrangement links TRBV5-1 to TRBJ2-5, with 10 bases lining up with TRBD2. CDR3 size: 17 residues. CDR1 and CDR2 (germline): SGHRS, YFSETQ. J was trimmed by 4 bases and V by 4 bases; bases with no gene match: 13. For the CDR3, the DNA is TGCGCCAGCAGCCCCCGTGGAGCGGGAGGGTTAGGAGAGACCCAGTACTTC. It translates to CASSPRGAGGLGETQYF.

This chain links TRBV6-5 with TRBJ2-1, with D maybe TRBD2 (6 bases). In germline, CDR1 is MNHEY, CDR2 SVGAGI. V lost 0 bases, J lost 3 bases, and 9 bases lay in between. CDR3 length: 15 residues. For the CDR3, the DNA is TGTGCCAGCAGTTACTCGGCGGGACGCTACAATGAGCAGTTCTTC. It yields the protein CASSYSAGRYNEQFF.

V gene TRBV7-3 combines with J gene TRBJ2-3; possibly TRBD1 for D (6 bases). The CDR3 spans 15 residues. Germline loops: CDR1 SGHTA, CDR2 FQGTGA. V was trimmed by 2 bases and J by 1 base, leaving 10 bases between them. The chain's CDR3 is CASSLGDMGTDTQYF. In DNA, the CDR3 is TGTGCCAGCAGCTTAGGGGACATGGGCACAGATACGCAGTATTTT.

Only one count was recorded for this clone. This chain connects TRBV30 to TRBJ2-2, with 14 bases identical to TRBD2. J was trimmed by 4 bases and V by 0 bases; bases with no gene match: 7. The CDR3 is 18 amino acids. Germline values: CDR1 GTSNPN, CDR2 SVGIG (reference sequence). CDR3 coding DNA: TGTGCCTGGAGTGTAAGGTGGACTAGCGGGAGGAGCACCGGGGAGCTGTTTTTT. Its protein is CAWSVRWTSGRSTGELFF.

This chain links TRBV5-4 with TRBJ2-6, with TRBD2 matching over 8 bases. J lost 3 bases, V lost 3 bases, and 2 bases had no gene match. Looked up from germline, CDR1 is SGHNT and CDR2 is YYREEE (reference sequence). The CDR3 is 15 amino acids. The CDR3 region is CASSSRGVGANVLTF. The CDR3 coding sequence is TGTGCCAGCAGCTCGCGGGGGGTTGGGGCCAACGTCCTGACTTTC. Full variable domain (rest looked up from reference TRBV5-4 and TRBJ2-6): ETGVTQSPTHLIKTRGQQVTLRCSSQSGHNTVSWYQQALGQGPQFIFQYYREEENGRGNFPPRFSGLQFPNYSSELNVNALELDDSALYLCASSSRGVGANVLTFGAGSRLTVL.